This T cell receptor beta chain derives from a study of Ad26.COV2.S vaccination and SARS-CoV-2 variants. Study-level findings and limits: Reported findings describe substantial breadth in spike-specific CD8+ and CD4+ T cell responses following vaccination. From the TCR breadth and depth analyses, total T cell responses may have been underestimated. People given the vaccine had a wider spike-specific TCR breadth than placebo recipients did.

Turning to this clone: What it binds is unknown.

Profiling relied on immunoSEQ multiplex PCR, and the TCRdb table lists in-frame clones only, not all of them. The data show under 150,000 clones, with roughly 90% seen just once and 5% held by the top ten. The TCR originated in a human donor who had recovered from COVID-19. The material sequenced was peripheral blood, taken after recovery from COVID-19.

The CDR3, as DNA: TGTGCCTGGAGTGTAGGATCTCAGCCCCAGCATTTT. Its translation: CAWSVGSQPQHF. The rearrangement links TRBV30 to TRBJ1-5, with D hard to call. Trimming left V 0 bases short and J 6 bases short, with 6 bases between. Germline V CDR1 and CDR2: GTSNPN, SVGIG (reference sequence). This CDR3 has 12 amino acids.